This passage covers 10 T cell receptor beta chains from one sample sequenced in a study of neurological immune-mediated disorders. TCRdb used MiXCR to reprocess the 5' RACE reads, holding one entry per CDR3 protein. The data contain tens of thousands of distinct CDR3 sequences, 5.2% of them singletons. Source material: PBMCs. The origin of the receptors is a man aged 18 to 29 with multiple sclerosis.

Ten or more counts support this clonotype. The chain joins TRBV9 to TRBJ2-1; 10 bases line up with TRBD1. The CDR3 runs 13 residues. V was pared by 2 bases and J by 9 bases, with 2 bases of the junction left unmatched. CDR1 is SGDLS, CDR2 YYNGEE, per germline. The CDR3 protein is CASSVTGGGEQFF. CDR3 sequence (DNA): TGTGCCAGCAGCGTGACAGGGGGCGGTGAGCAGTTCTTC.

With respect to this clonotype: This may be a read error: a much more frequent sequence differs by one nucleotide. The V call is TRBV27, the J call TRBJ1-2; no reliable D call. The CDR3 consists of 17 residues. V was shortened by 0 bases and J by 5 bases, with 19 bases between the two germline ends. Germline V gives CDR1 MNHEY, CDR2 SMNVEV (reference sequence). The DNA for the CDR3 is TGTGCCAGCAGTTTATCGACGACGGAGAAAAGCCTGTATGGCTACACCTTC. It specifies CASSLSTTEKSLYGYTF.

This clonotype was observed at least ten times. A junction boundary mismatches the germline segment, possibly from a read error. This chain connects TRBV5-1 to TRBJ1-5; a weak D match, TRBD1 (6 bases). Germline loops: CDR1 SGHRS, CDR2 YFSETQ. CDR3 length: 15 residues. CDR3 residues: CASSLFAGAAQPQNF. The DNA for the CDR3 is TGCGCCAGCAGCTTGTTCGCAGGGGCAGCTCAGCCCCAGAATTTT.

This clonotype was counted at least ten times. This chain links TRBV5-1 with TRBJ2-7; 7 bases align to TRBD2. Per germline, CDR1 SGHRS and CDR2 YFSETQ. The CDR3 totals 15 residues. The trim removed 4 bases at V and 3 bases at J, leaving 10 bases unmatched. The CDR3 region has the DNA TGCGCCAGCAGCATTAGCGGGTCTACGAACTACGAGCAGTACTTC. Translating gives CASSISGSTNYEQYF.

This clonotype appeared many times. This sequence joins TRBV12-3 or TRBV12-4 and TRBJ2-1; D unresolved. V was clipped by 3 bases and J by 7 bases, with 13 bases between them. This CDR3 comprises 14 residues. The CDR3, as DNA: TGTGCCAGCAGTTTTGGCCGTCCGGAGAATGAGCAGTTCTTC. It codes for CASSFGRPENEQFF.

Turning to this clonotype: Just one base apart from a much larger clone, this may be a read error. The CDR3 is CASSKKGKRGEAFF. CDR3 nucleotides: TGTGCCAGCAGTAAAAAGGGAAAGCGAGGCGAAGCTTTCTTT. This chain connects TRBV28 to TRBJ1-1, with no clear D. The CDR3 sequence is 14 residues long. Germline assignment: CDR1 MDHEN and CDR2 SYDVKM. The germline V and J ends were trimmed by 5 bases and 8 bases, with 18 bases remaining between them.

The V call is TRBV3-1, the J call TRBJ1-1; D may be TRBD1 (5 bases). CDR1 LGHDT and CDR2 YNNKEL come from the germline V gene (reference sequence). The length of the CDR3 is 13 residues. The V end lost 6 bases, the J end lost 1 base, and 9 bases lay between the germline ends. The CDR3 loop reads CASRYGQNTEAFF. CDR3 in DNA: TGTGCCAGCAGGTATGGACAGAACACTGAAGCTTTCTTT.

About this clonotype itself: One end of the junction varies from germline; a read error may be responsible. The chain links TRBV20-1 to TRBJ1-5; 8 bases fit TRBD1. Germline-derived CDR1 and CDR2 are DFQATT and SNEGSKA (reference sequence). The CDR3 is 12 residues long. CDR3 region: CSPKQGDQPQNF. CDR3 in DNA: TGCAGTCCTAAACAGGGGGATCAGCCCCAGAATTTT.

Ten or more counts support this clonotype. The rearrangement uses TRBV5-5 and TRBJ1-1; D is unresolved. The V gene lost 1 base and the J gene lost 1 base, with 11 bases spanning the gap. From germline, CDR1 is SGHKS and CDR2 YYEKEE (reference sequence). The CDR3 length is 15 residues. The CDR3 loop is CASSLRRLGNTEAFF. The CDR3 DNA reads as TGTGCCAGCAGCTTGCGGAGATTGGGGAACACTGAAGCTTTCTTT.

This clonotype appeared many times. The genes are TRBV5-1 and TRBJ2-5; weak D call: TRBD2 (6 bases). Per the germline V gene, CDR1 is SGHRS and CDR2 is YFSETQ. CDR3 size: 15 residues. V was clipped by 2 bases and J by 5 bases, with 16 bases between them. The CDR3 DNA reads TGCGCCAGCAGCTTCTTCGGGAGTGCGGGGGAGACCCAGTACTTC. Residues: CASSFFGSAGETQYF.